This passage covers 13 T cell receptor beta chains from one sample sequenced in a study of blood T cell repertoires in COVID-19. Produced via immunoSEQ multiplex PCR; TCRdb's table is partial and in-frame only. The data hold approximately 250,000 clones, with 83% observed a single time. What was sequenced was peripheral blood. The source is a man aged 55 to 70 who had recovered from COVID-19.

The J gene is TRBJ1-5, the V gene TRBV2, with TRBD1 matching over 11 bases. Germline V gene sequence: CDR1 SNHLY, CDR2 FYNNEI. The CDR3 spans 14 residues. V dropped 7 bases and J dropped 5; count of bases not matched to a gene: 4. The DNA for the CDR3 is TGTGCCAGCAATGGACAGGGGGCCTATCAGCCCCAGCATTTT. Its protein is CASNGQGAYQPQHF. Based on the CDR3 plus reference TRBV2 and TRBJ1-5, the full variable domain is EPEVTQTPSHQVTQMGQEVILRCVPISNHLYFYWYRQILGQKVEFLVSFYNNEISEKSEIFDDQFSVERPDGSNFTLKIRSTKLEDSAMYFCASNGQGAYQPQHFGDGTRLSIL.

The chain couples TRBV19 to TRBJ2-1; D perhaps matches TRBD1 (5 bases). The length of the CDR3 is 16 residues. Deletions cut 2 bases from V and 6 bases from J, with 17 bases between. Germline-derived CDR1 and CDR2 are LNHDA and SQIVND (reference sequence). As DNA, the CDR3 is TGTGCCAGTAGTATATTCCTCCAGGGTAGGACCAATGAGCAGTTCTTC. This sequence encodes CASSIFLQGRTNEQFF.

This clone was observed once. The rearrangement links TRBV20-1 to TRBJ1-2; 11 nucleotides agree with TRBD1. The CDR3 length is 15 residues. V was clipped by 3 bases and J by 7 bases; unmatched bases: 10. Germline V gene lookup returns CDR1 DFQATT and CDR2 SNEGSKA (reference sequence). The CDR3 region is CSASSQDRGRVGYTF. CDR3 in DNA: TGCAGTGCTAGTTCTCAGGACAGGGGGCGCGTTGGCTACACCTTC.

This chain uses TRBV18 with TRBJ2-5; perhaps TRBD1 as D (6 bases). The CDR3 has 14 residues. V was pared by 4 bases and J by 2 bases, with 11 bases between. Germline loops: CDR1 KGHSH, CDR2 LQKENI. The CDR3 sequence: CASSLTQGQETQYF. CDR3 DNA sequence: TGTGCCAGCTCACTAACCCAGGGGCAAGAGACCCAGTACTTC. Drawing the rest from reference TRBV18 and TRBJ2-5, the complete variable domain is NAGVMQNPRHLVRRRGQEARLRCSPMKGHSHVYWYRQLPEEGLKFMVYLQKENIIDESGMPKERFSAEFPKEGPSILRIQQVVRGDSAAYFCASSLTQGQETQYFGPGTRLLVL.

This clone appeared a few times. The chain joins TRBV11-2 to TRBJ1-5, with TRBD1 identical over 8 bases. Unmatched junction bases numbered 4, after V lost 1 base and J lost 2 bases. Germline CDR1 SGHAT, CDR2 FQNNGV. CDR3 size: 16 residues. CDR3 residues: CASSLVPGQGNQPQHF. CDR3 in DNA: TGTGCCAGCAGCTTAGTGCCGGGACAGGGCAATCAGCCCCAGCATTTT.

The V call is TRBV7-3, the J call TRBJ2-5; D possibly corresponds to TRBD2 (6 bases). Deletions cut 4 bases from V and 6 bases from J, with 15 bases between. There are 14 residues in the CDR3. The V gene's germline CDR1 is SGHTA and CDR2 FQGTGA. CDR3 region: CASSSAGGMQTQYF. The CDR3 DNA reads TGTGCCAGCAGCTCGGCCGGGGGTATGCAGACCCAGTACTTC.

The rearrangement joins TRBV19 to TRBJ1-5; 11 bases match TRBD1. V lost 10 bases, J lost 4 bases, and 12 bases stayed unmatched. The CDR3 runs 16 residues. The germline V gene encodes CDR1 LNHDA and CDR2 SQIVND (reference sequence). The CDR3 DNA sequence: TGTGCCACCGCTAGAACCGGGACAGGGGGAAATCAGCCCCAGCATTTT. This codes for CATARTGTGGNQPQHF.

This clone was seen only a few times. The chain joins TRBV7-8 to TRBJ1-5; D might be TRBD1 (5 bases). Trimming removed 1 base at V and 3 bases at J, with 13 bases between. Germline V gene data show CDR1 as SGHVS and CDR2 as FQNEAQ. The CDR3 sequence is 16 residues long. The CDR3 region is CASSLVGREVNQPQHF. As DNA, the CDR3 is TGTGCCAGCAGCTTAGTTGGCAGGGAGGTCAATCAGCCCCAGCATTTT.

The rearrangement joins TRBV9 to TRBJ1-2; 7 positions match TRBD1. Germline CDR1 reads SGDLS; CDR2 reads YYNGEE. V was clipped by 5 bases and J by 5 bases; unmatched bases: 6. The CDR3 runs to 13 residues. The CDR3 nucleotides are TGTGCCAGCAGGGACAGGTCGGTGTATGGCTACACCTTC. It encodes CASRDRSVYGYTF.

Only one count was recorded for this clone. This rearrangement joins TRBV28 to TRBJ2-5; 8 nucleotides match TRBD1. Germline V gene sequence: CDR1 MDHEN, CDR2 SYDVKM. The CDR3 covers 15 residues. The ends lost 6 bases at V and 4 bases at J; junction bases unmatched: 10. CDR3 sequence reads: CASSHDRGVGETQYF. The CDR3 DNA is TGTGCCAGCAGCCACGACAGGGGAGTTGGAGAGACCCAGTACTTC. Full variable domain (rest looked up from reference TRBV28 and TRBJ2-5): DVKVTQSSRYLVKRTGEKVFLECVQDMDHENMFWYRQDPGLGLRLIYFSYDVKMKEKGDIPEGYSVSREKKERFSLILESASTNQTSMYLCASSHDRGVGETQYFGPGTRLLVL.

The chain combines TRBV9 with TRBJ1-2; no clear D. Trimming removed 5 bases from V and 7 bases from J, with 12 bases in between. Per germline, CDR1 SGDLS and CDR2 YYNGEE. The CDR3 is made up of 12 amino acids. DNA of the CDR3: TGTGCCAGCAGAAAGAGCTCTTCTGGCTACACCTTC. It codes for CASRKSSSGYTF.

This clone was recorded only once. V is TRBV19 and J is TRBJ1-6; TRBD1 aligns across 7 bases. The CDR3 sequence is 15 residues long. The germline CDR1 and CDR2 sequences are LNHDA and SQIVND (reference sequence). Trimming cost V 4 bases and J 7 bases; bases outside gene matches: 7. CDR3 sequence reads: CASSTFGTANSPLHF. The CDR3 DNA is TGTGCCAGTAGTACCTTTGGGACAGCGAATTCACCCCTCCACTTT.

The chain carries TRBV7-9 and TRBJ2-7, with D possibly matching TRBD2 (5 bases). The V end lost 4 bases, the J end lost 2 bases, and 12 bases lay between the germline ends. Germline V CDR1 and CDR2: SEHNR, FQNEAQ (reference sequence). This CDR3 is 14 amino acids long. This CDR3 is CASSSSGMTYEQYF. Here the CDR3 DNA reads TGTGCCAGCAGCTCGAGCGGCATGACCTACGAGCAGTACTTC.